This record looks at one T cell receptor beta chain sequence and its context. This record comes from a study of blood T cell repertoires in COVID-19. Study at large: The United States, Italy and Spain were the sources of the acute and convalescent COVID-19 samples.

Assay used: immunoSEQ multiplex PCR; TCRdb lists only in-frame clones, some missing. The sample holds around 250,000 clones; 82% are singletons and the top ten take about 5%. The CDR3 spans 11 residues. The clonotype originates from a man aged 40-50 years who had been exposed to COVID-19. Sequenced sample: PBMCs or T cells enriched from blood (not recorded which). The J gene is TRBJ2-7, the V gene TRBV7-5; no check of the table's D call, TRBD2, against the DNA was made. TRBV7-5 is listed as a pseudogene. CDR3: CVRSFSREQYF. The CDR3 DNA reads TGTGTCAGAAGCTTTAGCCGCGAGCAGTACTTC.